This T cell receptor (beta chain) was identified in a study of cytomegalovirus exposure and HLA in healthy donors. General study findings and limits: In an earlier analysis, most TCR beta V segments were productive about 90% or about 30% of the time.

PCR employed 60 Vbeta and 13 Jbeta primers. Measured with immunoSEQ multiplex PCR; TCRdb has only the in-frame clones, and not every one. The repertoire includes approximately 160,000 clones, about 77% of them detected once, and roughly 7% sits in the top ten. This clone was counted between two and nine times. Its antigen is currently unknown. The sequence was collected from a male donor in good health and CMV-seropositive. The sequencing sample was made of PBMCs.

In DNA, the CDR3 is TGCAGCGTTGCAAGGGACAGGAACACTGAAGCTTTCTTT. Translating it yields CSVARDRNTEAFF. The J gene is TRBJ1-1, the V gene TRBV29-1, with TRBD1 matching over 7 bases. V was clipped by 4 bases and J by 1 base; unmatched bases: 3. Germline V CDR1 and CDR2: SQVTM, ANQGSEA. CDR3 size: 13 residues.